Below, 29 T cell receptor beta chains from the same sample are listed, as sequenced in a study of CD8 T cells in ankylosing spondylitis. A single record per CDR3 protein comes from TCRdb applying MiXCR to the 5' RACE reads. The table includes more than 35,000 distinct CDR3 sequences, 5.5% to 7.5% detected once. Input material: blood, either unsorted or a sorted T cell fraction (not recorded which). The receptors stem from a male donor with ankylosing spondylitis or in good health (not recorded which).

The table lists this clonotype with many counts. The rearrangement uses TRBV10-3 and TRBJ2-1; 9 bases are shared with TRBD2. The trim removed 4 bases at V and 0 bases at J, leaving 1 base unmatched. CDR1 is ENHRY, CDR2 SYGVKD, per germline. CDR3 length: 15 amino acids. As DNA, the CDR3 is TGTGCCATCAGTGGGACTAGCGTCTCCTACAATGAGCAGTTCTTC. Translation: CAISGTSVSYNEQFF.

In its sample, this clonotype was seen many times. The V gene is TRBV5-1, the J gene TRBJ2-7; TRBD1 is a possible D gene (6 bases). Trimming cost V 2 bases and J 2 bases, with 14 bases left between them. Germline-derived CDR1 and CDR2 are SGHRS and YFSETQ. The CDR3 contains 15 residues. CDR3 amino acids: CASSFFSGEPYEQYF. CDR3 coding DNA: TGCGCCAGCAGCTTCTTTTCAGGGGAACCCTACGAGCAGTACTTC.

The table lists this clonotype with a few counts. The V and J genes are TRBV5-5 and TRBJ2-2, with D perhaps matching TRBD2 (6 bases). Germline values: CDR1 SGHKS, CDR2 YYEKEE (reference sequence). The CDR3 contains 16 residues. V gave up 2 bases and J gave up 5 bases, with 16 bases separating them. CDR3 amino acids: CASSFFPGSGTGELFF. CDR3 nucleotide sequence: TGTGCCAGCAGCTTTTTCCCCGGGAGTGGAACCGGGGAGCTGTTTTTT.

This clonotype was seen ten or more times. V gene TRBV10-3 combines with J gene TRBJ1-1, with TRBD1 matching 8 bases. The CDR3 contains 15 residues. V dropped 6 bases and J dropped 11; count of bases not matched to a gene: 17. Germline V gene sequence: CDR1 ENHRY, CDR2 SYGVKD. The CDR3 reads CAISPDRGGGLGAFF. The CDR3 bases are TGTGCCATCAGCCCCGACAGGGGAGGGGGCCTAGGGGCTTTCTTT.

This clonotype showed up many times. V and J are TRBV7-9 and TRBJ1-4; tentatively, D is TRBD1 (5 bases). V was pared by 8 bases and J by 6 bases, with 19 bases between. The CDR3 loop spans 15 amino acids. CDR1 and CDR2 (germline): SEHNR, FQNEAQ (reference sequence). This CDR3 is CASVGSGREDEKLFF. Written as DNA, the CDR3 is TGTGCCAGCGTGGGGAGTGGCAGGGAGGATGAAAAACTGTTTTTT.

This clonotype occurred many times. The V and J genes are TRBV4-3 and TRBJ2-7; D is unclear. CDR1 and CDR2 from the germline V gene are LGHNA and YSLEER. The germline V and J ends were trimmed by 0 bases and 5 bases, with 11 bases remaining between them. The CDR3 spans 14 residues. The CDR3 loop reads CASSQDSSNDEQYF. DNA for the CDR3: TGCGCCAGCAGCCAAGATTCGTCTAACGACGAGCAGTACTTC.

This clonotype was recorded at least ten times. The V call is TRBV29-1, the J call TRBJ2-2; TRBD1 is a possible D gene (5 bases). Germline V gene data show CDR1 as SQVTM and CDR2 as ANQGSEA. The CDR3 has 15 residues. Deletions cut 3 bases from V and 4 bases from J, with 15 bases between. The CDR3 protein is CSVEKGDRTTGELFF. CDR3 bases: TGCAGCGTTGAGAAGGGTGACAGAACCACCGGGGAGCTGTTTTTT.

This clonotype was found many times. The genes are TRBV7-2 and TRBJ2-1, with TRBD1 as a possible D gene (6 bases). The CDR3 extends over 12 amino acids. Germline V gene lookup returns CDR1 SGHTA and CDR2 FQGNSA. Deletions cut 6 bases from V and 9 bases from J, with 12 bases between. CDR3 amino acids: CASRSQGFEQFF. In DNA, the CDR3 is TGTGCCAGCAGGTCACAGGGTTTTGAGCAGTTCTTC.

The table lists this clonotype with many counts. The V gene is TRBV5-1, the J gene TRBJ2-5; D gene uncertain. Germline CDR1 SGHRS, CDR2 YFSETQ. Trimming stripped 0 bases from V and 5 bases from J, with 5 bases between. CDR3 length equals 12 residues. The CDR3 DNA sequence: TGCGCCAGCAGCTTGGTCGAGGAGACCCAGTACTTC. Amino acid sequence: CASSLVEETQYF.

This clonotype was observed many times. V gene TRBV20-1 combines with J gene TRBJ2-7; 7 bases match TRBD2. With 0 bases clipped from V and 2 bases from J, the junction kept 13 bases outside the gene matches. Germline lookup yields CDR1 DFQATT and CDR2 SNEGSKA (reference sequence). The CDR3 has 17 residues. The CDR3: CSARESPRSGTAYEQYF. For the CDR3, the DNA is TGCAGTGCTAGAGAGAGCCCCAGAAGCGGGACCGCCTACGAGCAGTACTTC.

This clonotype was observed many times. The chain carries TRBV6-1 and TRBJ2-3, with D uncertain. Trimming took off 5 bases at V and 4 bases at J, with 10 bases between the two ends. Germline CDR1 MNHNS, CDR2 SASEGT. There are 13 residues in the CDR3. CDR3 DNA sequence: TGTGCCAGCAGTCTCTGGGCATCAGATACGCAGTATTTT. Amino acids: CASSLWASDTQYF.

This clonotype was recorded at least ten times. The chain employs TRBV7-2 and TRBJ2-5; no clear D gene. The V and J ends lost 4 bases and 7 bases respectively, with 7 bases between them. This CDR3 has 11 amino acids. From germline, CDR1 is SGHTA and CDR2 FQGNSA. CDR3 sequence (DNA): TGTGCCAGCAGCTCCCCAGGGACCCAGTACTTC. This sequence encodes CASSSPGTQYF.

Ten or more counts support this clonotype. The chain is built from TRBV4-1 and TRBJ2-4; D possibly corresponds to TRBD2 (5 bases). The germline gives CDR1 MGHRA, CDR2 YSYEKL. The CDR3 sequence is 13 residues long. The germline V and J ends were trimmed by 1 base and 8 bases, with 9 bases remaining between them. In DNA, the CDR3 is TGCGCCAGCAGCCAAGGCAACGGGGACATTCAGTACTTC. Encoded protein: CASSQGNGDIQYF.

In regard to this clonotype: This may stem from a read error, because a much larger clone lies one nucleotide away. This rearrangement joins TRBV24-1 to TRBJ2-7, with D possibly called TRBD1 or TRBD2 (5 bases each). The V gene's germline CDR1 is KGHDR and CDR2 SFDVKD. This CDR3 contains 14 residues. The CDR3 DNA is TGTACCACCAGTGCAAGCGGACACACCTACGAGCAGTACTTC. As protein: CTTSASGHTYEQYF.

Many counts were recorded for this clonotype. The chain uses TRBV13 and TRBJ2-1, with TRBD1 matching 7 bases. CDR1 is PRHDT, CDR2 FYEKMQ, per germline (reference sequence). Trimming took 1 base from V and 9 from J; bases not matched to a gene: 9. CDR3 size: 15 residues. DNA of the CDR3: TGTGCCAGCAGCTTAGACAGGGGTGCCAGGGGTGAGCAGTTCTTC. Encoded protein: CASSLDRGARGEQFF. The full variable domain, in which reference TRBV13 and TRBJ2-1 provide the parts outside the CDR3, is AAGVIQSPRHLIKEKRETATLKCYPIPRHDTVYWYQQGPGQDPQFLISFYEKMQSDKGSIPDRFSAQQFSDYHSELNMSSLELGDSALYFCASSLDRGARGEQFFGPGTRLTVL.

This clonotype appeared many times. The J gene is TRBJ1-6, the V gene TRBV7-9; 8 nucleotides agree with TRBD1. CDR3 length equals 16 residues. With 5 bases clipped from V and 10 bases from J, the junction kept 13 bases outside the gene matches. Germline lookup yields CDR1 SEHNR and CDR2 FQNEAQ (reference sequence). This CDR3 reads CASSPKTGEGRSPLHF. CDR3 in DNA: TGTGCCAGCAGCCCTAAGACAGGGGAAGGACGATCACCCCTCCACTTT. The full variable domain, its missing parts supplied by reference TRBV7-9 and TRBJ1-6, is DTGVSQNPRHKITKRGQNVTFRCDPISEHNRLYWYRQTLGQGPEFLTYFQNEAQLEKSRLLSDRFSAERPKGSFSTLEIQRTEQGDSAMYLCASSPKTGEGRSPLHFGNGTRLTVT.

Turning to this clonotype: Germline and junction disagree at one end, which may indicate a read error. The rearrangement joins TRBV14 to TRBJ2-1; 10 bases fit TRBD2. Germline CDR1 and CDR2: SGHDN and FVKESK. The CDR3 sequence is 17 residues long. The CDR3 DNA reads as TGTGCCAGCAGCCATACGTCTAGCGGGAGATCTTTCAATGAGCAGCTCTTC. Amino acid sequence: CASSHTSSGRSFNEQLF.

This clonotype has a count of ten or more. V is TRBV7-9 and J is TRBJ2-7; D call uncertain. In germline, CDR1 is SEHNR, CDR2 FQNEAQ (reference sequence). The CDR3 contains 13 residues. The V gene lost 5 bases and the J gene lost 6 bases, with 14 bases spanning the gap. The CDR3: CASSKKASGEQYF. CDR3 DNA: TGTGCCAGCAGCAAAAAGGCGTCGGGCGAGCAGTACTTC.

In this sample, this clonotype turned up many times. The gene calls are TRBV2 and TRBJ2-7, with D possibly matching TRBD2 (6 bases). Germline values: CDR1 SNHLY, CDR2 FYNNEI. The CDR3 totals 11 residues. The V end lost 7 bases, the J end lost 3 bases, and 7 bases lay between the germline ends. CDR3 bases: TGTGCCAGCACGACTAGCTACGAGCAGTACTTC. Translated: CASTTSYEQYF.

This clonotype was seen many times. The rearrangement uses TRBV20-1 and TRBJ2-1, with 11 bases identical to TRBD2. This CDR3 is built from 17 residues. J was trimmed by 0 bases and V by 0 bases; bases with no gene match: 4. Germline-derived CDR1 and CDR2 are DFQATT and SNEGSKA (reference sequence). The CDR3 loop is CSAREASGGSSYNEQFF. CDR3 DNA sequence: TGCAGTGCTAGAGAGGCTAGCGGGGGGAGCTCCTACAATGAGCAGTTCTTC.

This clonotype was counted many times. The V gene is TRBV5-1, the J gene TRBJ2-1; possibly TRBD2 for D (7 bases). V was pared by 6 bases and J by 0 bases, with 13 bases between. Germline V gene data show CDR1 as SGHRS and CDR2 as YFSETQ. This CDR3 has 15 residues. Written as DNA, the CDR3 is TGCGCCAGCACGAGGGGGGGGGCCTCCTACAATGAGCAGTTCTTC. This gives the protein CASTRGGASYNEQFF.

This clonotype was counted ten times or more. This chain links TRBV19 with TRBJ2-5; 9 nucleotides line up with TRBD2. V trimming: 0 bases; J trimming: 5 bases; junction bases outside the gene matches: 7. This CDR3 contains 16 residues. The germline V gene encodes CDR1 LNHDA and CDR2 SQIVND (reference sequence). CDR3 sequence: CASSIDGRLAEETQYF. The CDR3 DNA reads as TGTGCCAGTAGTATAGATGGTCGACTAGCGGAGGAGACCCAGTACTTC.

The chain couples TRBV5-1 to TRBJ1-1, with a tentative D call TRBD1 (6 bases). Germline V gives CDR1 SGHRS, CDR2 YFSETQ. The CDR3 has 15 residues. The germline V and J ends were trimmed by 4 bases and 4 bases, with 17 bases remaining between them. The CDR3, as DNA: TGCGCCAGCAGCCGAGCAGGGGCGAGAACCACTGAAGCTTTCTTT. This gives the protein CASSRAGARTTEAFF.

The table lists this clonotype with many counts. This chain joins TRBV20-1 and TRBJ2-7; perhaps TRBD1 as D (5 bases). Trimming cost V 0 bases and J 4 bases, with 13 bases left between them. CDR3 size: 14 residues. In germline, CDR1 is DFQATT, CDR2 SNEGSKA (reference sequence). This CDR3 reads CSARDGSRQYEQYF. CDR3 sequence (DNA): TGCAGTGCTAGAGATGGGTCCCGACAGTACGAGCAGTACTTC.

This clonotype has only a few counts. A much more abundant neighbour one base away suggests this may be a read error. The rearrangement links TRBV2 to TRBJ1-5, with 7 positions matching TRBD1. Germline CDR1 SNHLY, CDR2 FYNNEI. This CDR3 is 19 amino acids long. DNA of the CDR3: TGTACCAGCGGCTTCGCCTCACTACTCCGGGACAGAGGCTATCAGCCCCAGCATTTT. Amino acids: CTSGFASLLRDRGYQPQHF.

In this sample, this clonotype turned up many times. This chain connects TRBV24-1 to TRBJ2-1, with 8 bases identical to TRBD1. CDR1 KGHDR and CDR2 SFDVKD come from the germline V gene. Trimming took 1 base from V and 1 from J; bases not matched to a gene: 2. This CDR3 is built from 16 residues. DNA of the CDR3: TGTGCCACCAGTGATTTTGGGACAGGTTCCTACAATGAGCAGTTCTTC. Translation: CATSDFGTGSYNEQFF.

This clonotype was counted at least ten times. V usage is TRBV9 and J usage is TRBJ2-3; no firm D call. V lost 0 bases to trimming and J lost 0 bases, with 2 bases between them. This CDR3 region has 13 residues. The V gene's germline CDR1 is SGDLS and CDR2 YYNGEE. CDR3 in DNA: TGTGCCAGCAGCGTAGCTAGCACAGATACGCAGTATTTT. It specifies CASSVASTDTQYF.

V and J are TRBV18 and TRBJ2-5, with D unclear. Between the trimmed V and J ends, which lost 0 bases and 3 bases, there was a span of 14 bases. Germline V gene sequence: CDR1 KGHSH, CDR2 LQKENI. The CDR3 sequence is 16 residues long. CDR3 coding DNA: TGTGCCAGCTCACCACCGCAGAATCGGATGAAAGAGACCCAGTACTTC. Translation gives CASSPPQNRMKETQYF.

There are many counts of this clonotype. DNA of the CDR3: TGTGCCAGCAGCTTTCCAGGGCCCTACGAGCAGTACTTC. Protein sequence: CASSFPGPYEQYF. The chain combines TRBV5-5 with TRBJ2-7; D is possibly TRBD1 (5 bases). Germline V gene data show CDR1 as SGHKS and CDR2 as YYEKEE (reference sequence). The CDR3 spans 13 residues. Trimming took off 2 bases at V and 2 bases at J, with 8 bases between the two ends. The full variable domain, completed using reference TRBV5-5 and TRBJ2-7, is DAGVTQSPTHLIKTRGQQVTLRCSPISGHKSVSWYQQVLGQGPQFIFQYYEKEERGRGNFPDRFSARQFPNYSSELNVNALLLGDSALYLCASSFPGPYEQYFGPGTRLTVT.